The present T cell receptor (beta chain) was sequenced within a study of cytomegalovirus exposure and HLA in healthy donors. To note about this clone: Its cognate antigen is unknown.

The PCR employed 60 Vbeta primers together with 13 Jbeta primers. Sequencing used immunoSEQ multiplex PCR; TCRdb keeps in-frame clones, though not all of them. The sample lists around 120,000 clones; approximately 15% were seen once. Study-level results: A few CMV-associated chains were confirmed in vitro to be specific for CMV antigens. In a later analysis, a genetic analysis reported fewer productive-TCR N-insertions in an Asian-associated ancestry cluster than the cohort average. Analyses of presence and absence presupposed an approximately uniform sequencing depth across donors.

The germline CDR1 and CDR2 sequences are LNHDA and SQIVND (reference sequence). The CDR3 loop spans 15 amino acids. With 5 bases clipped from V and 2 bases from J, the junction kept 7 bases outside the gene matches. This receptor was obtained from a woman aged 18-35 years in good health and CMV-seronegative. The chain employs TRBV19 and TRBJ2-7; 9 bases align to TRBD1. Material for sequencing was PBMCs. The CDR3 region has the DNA TGTGCCAGTAGTGGAACCGGGACAGGGACCTACGAGCAGTACTTC. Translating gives CASSGTGTGTYEQYF.